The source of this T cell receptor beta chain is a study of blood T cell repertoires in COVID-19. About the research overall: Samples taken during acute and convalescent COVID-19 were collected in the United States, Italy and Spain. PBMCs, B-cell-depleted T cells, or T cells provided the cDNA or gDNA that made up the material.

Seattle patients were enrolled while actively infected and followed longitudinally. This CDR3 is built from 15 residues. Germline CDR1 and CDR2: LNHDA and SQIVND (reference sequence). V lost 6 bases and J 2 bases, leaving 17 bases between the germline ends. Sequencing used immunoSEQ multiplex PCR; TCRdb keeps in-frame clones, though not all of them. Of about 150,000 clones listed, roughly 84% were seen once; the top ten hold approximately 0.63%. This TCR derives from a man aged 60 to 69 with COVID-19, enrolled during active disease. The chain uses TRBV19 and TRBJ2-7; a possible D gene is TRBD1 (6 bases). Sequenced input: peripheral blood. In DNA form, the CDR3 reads TGTGCCAGTAGCCAACAAAGGGGACAAGCCTACGAGCAGTACTTC. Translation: CASSQQRGQAYEQYF.